This T cell receptor (beta chain) stems from a study of CD8 T cells in ankylosing spondylitis. The study, taken as a whole, reports: A TCR beta motif of several highly homologous variants seemed to mark ankylosing spondylitis blood. The study looked at matched synovial fluid samples from ankylosing spondylitis patients. Disease-linked clones were reported to be significantly enriched there.

V lost 0 bases to trimming and J lost 2 bases, with 6 bases between them. Germline-derived CDR1 and CDR2 are LNHNV and YYDKDF (reference sequence). This CDR3 contains 14 residues. Researchers built TCR beta libraries using quantitative 5'-RACE with molecular barcodes. One entry per CDR3 protein results from TCRdb running MiXCR on the 5' RACE reads. This table has around 150,000 distinct CDR3 sequences, 10% to 12% appearing once. In this sample, this clonotype turned up many times. Its target is not known. The source is a female donor with ankylosing spondylitis or in good health (not recorded which). The chain has TRBV15 and TRBJ2-3; D gene ambiguous. Sample: blood, either unsorted or a sorted T cell fraction (not recorded which). As DNA, the CDR3 is TGTGCCACCAGCAGAGATTTGGCCACAGATACGCAGTATTTT. Protein product: CATSRDLATDTQYF.